The rows below give T cell receptor beta chains drawn from one sample of a study of patients and donors after allogeneic stem cell transplantation. TCRdb recomputed calls from the RT-PCR reads with MiXCR, one row per CDR3 protein. The table lists approximately 170,000 distinct CDR3 sequences, about 32% of them singletons, with around 3.2% in the top ten. The sample comprised blood, either unsorted or a sorted T cell fraction (not recorded which). Source of these receptors: a human donor who was either an allogeneic HSCT recipient or a stem cell or donor lymphocyte infusion donor (not recorded which). It is not recorded whose cells these are; they may come from a transplant donor. Both conserved end residues are part of each CDR3. A D gene is named only where the DNA matches it firmly. Expanded clones are given a class, and other clones once, few, many or no size at all.

j_call clone_size v_call cdr3_length d_call cdr3_aa cdr3_nt
TRBJ2-3 . TRBV5-1 15 TRBD2 CASRTLAGEGYTQYF TGCGCCAGCCGTACCTTAGCGGGAGAGGGATATACGCAGTATTTT
TRBJ1-1 many TRBV3-1 14 . CASRKAQVNTEAFF TGTGCCAGCAGAAAGGCACAGGTGAACACTGAAGCTTTCTTT
TRBJ2-7 few TRBV6-5 14 . CASSYAFRSYEQYF TGTGCCAGCAGTTACGCGTTTAGATCCTACGAGCAGTACTTC
TRBJ1-1 . TRBV20-1 12 . CSAPGIATEAFF TGCAGTGCTCCAGGGATTGCCACTGAAGCTTTCTTT
TRBJ2-1 . TRBV6-6 14 . CASRLDSSYNEQFF TGTGCCAGCAGACTGGACAGCTCCTACAATGAGCAGTTCTTC
TRBJ2-3 few TRBV4-3 14 . CASSHQEGTDTQYF TGCGCCAGCAGCCACCAGGAGGGCACAGATACGCAGTATTTT
TRBJ2-7 . TRBV5-1 17 TRBD2 CASSLLASGRASYEQYF TGCGCCAGCAGCTTGTTGGCTAGCGGGAGGGCCAGCTACGAGCAGTACTTC
TRBJ2-3 . TRBV27 15 . CASSLRRGNTDTQYF TGTGCCAGCAGTTTACGGCGTGGGAACACAGATACGCAGTATTTT
TRBJ2-2 . TRBV4-1 18 TRBD2 CASSQVLAGGPNTGELFF TGCGCCAGCAGCCAAGTTCTAGCGGGAGGCCCGAACACCGGGGAGCTGTTTTTT
TRBJ1-1 many TRBV29-1 11 TRBD1 CSAPRGSEAFF TGCAGCGCCCCCAGGGGGTCTGAAGCTTTCTTT
TRBJ2-2 few TRBV12-3/TRBV12-4 14 . CASILTGYTGELFF TGTGCCAGCATCTTGACAGGCTACACCGGGGAGCTGTTTTTT
TRBJ2-1 many TRBV6-2/TRBV6-3 13 . CASSFTTRAEQFF TGTGCCAGCAGTTTCACGACTAGGGCGGAGCAGTTCTTC
TRBJ1-3 few TRBV7-8 13 TRBD1 CASSRDRVNTIYF TGTGCCAGCAGCCGGGACAGGGTTAACACCATATATTTT
TRBJ2-1 few TRBV4-3 17 TRBD2 CASSQDRAGSSYNEQFF TGCGCCAGCAGCCAAGATCGAGCGGGGAGCTCCTACAATGAGCAGTTCTTC
TRBJ2-5 few TRBV20-1 15 TRBD2 CSADRLAGGPETQYF TGCAGTGCTGACCGACTAGCGGGAGGGCCGGAGACCCAGTACTTC
TRBJ1-1 . TRBV7-9 15 . CASSLAGGPGTEAFF TGTGCCAGCAGCTTAGCCGGAGGGCCGGGAACTGAAGCTTTCTTT
TRBJ1-4 . TRBV27 12 . CASRSRGEKLFF TGTGCCAGTCGATCCCGGGGCGAAAAACTGTTTTTT
TRBJ2-5 . TRBV21-1 13 . CASDERRGETQYF TGTGCCAGCGACGAAAGGAGAGGGGAGACCCAGTACTTC
TRBJ1-5 . TRBV6-2/TRBV6-3 15 . CASSYSLGGDQPQHF TGTGCCAGCAGTTACTCGTTGGGGGGGGATCAGCCCCAGCATTTT
TRBJ1-6 few TRBV20-1 16 . CSASRLPGPYNSPLHF TGCAGTGCTAGTAGGTTGCCAGGACCTTATAATTCACCCCTCCACTTT
TRBJ1-1 . TRBV6-2/TRBV6-3 14 . CASSVGLTNTEAFF TGTGCCAGCAGTGTAGGACTTACAAACACTGAAGCTTTCTTT
TRBJ2-7 few TRBV29-1 13 TRBD2 CSAATSELYEQYF TGCAGCGCCGCTACTAGCGAGTTATACGAGCAGTACTTC
TRBJ2-7 . TRBV30 15 . CAWSVQQGSGYEQYF TGTGCCTGGAGTGTACAACAGGGATCTGGCTACGAGCAGTACTTC
TRBJ1-4 many TRBV10-3 13 . CAIGDGLNEKLFF TGTGCCATCGGGGATGGGCTTAATGAAAAACTGTTTTTT
TRBJ2-5 few TRBV7-9 14 . CASSSAERVETQYF TGTGCCAGCAGTTCCGCCGAGCGCGTGGAGACCCAGTACTTC
TRBJ2-1 . TRBV18 16 TRBD1 CASSPPGQGTYNEQFF TGTGCCAGCTCACCTCCGGGACAGGGGACCTACAATGAGCAGTTCTTC
TRBJ2-1 . TRBV20-1 12 . CSAREGGNEQFF TGCAGTGCTAGAGAGGGCGGGAATGAGCAGTTCTTC
TRBJ2-5 . TRBV6-5 16 . CASSYFGVAAQETQYF TGTGCCAGCAGTTACTTTGGAGTAGCGGCCCAAGAGACCCAGTACTTC
TRBJ1-3 . TRBV29-1 12 . CSVPYGENTIYF TGCAGCGTCCCATATGGGGAAAACACCATATATTTT
TRBJ2-1 . TRBV12-3/TRBV12-4 15 . CASTRGPIPPDEQFF TGTGCCAGCACCCGGGGGCCCATCCCCCCCGATGAGCAGTTCTTC
TRBJ1-3 . TRBV12-3/TRBV12-4 15 TRBD1 CASNSQGQARNTIYF TGTGCCAGCAATTCCCAGGGACAGGCAAGAAACACCATATATTTT
TRBJ1-5 . TRBV6-2/TRBV6-3 15 TRBD1 CASSPRDRDYQPQHF TGTGCCAGCAGTCCCCGGGACAGAGATTATCAGCCCCAGCATTTT
TRBJ2-2 . TRBV6-2/TRBV6-3 15 . CASRNTGLNTGELFF TGTGCCAGCAGAAATACGGGACTGAACACCGGGGAGCTGTTTTTT
TRBJ2-7 . TRBV10-3 13 . CAISVQGAGEQYF TGTGCCATCAGTGTTCAGGGCGCAGGCGAGCAGTACTTC
TRBJ1-6 . TRBV6-5 15 . CAGSYSWDIGSPLHF TGTGCCGGCAGTTACTCGTGGGACATCGGTTCACCCCTCCACTTT
TRBJ2-7 . TRBV29-1 16 TRBD1 CSVEGITGGLSYEQYF TGCAGCGTTGAAGGGATCACAGGGGGCCTCTCCTACGAGCAGTACTTC
TRBJ2-1 . TRBV2 17 . CASRRAPVGLSYNEQFF TGTGCCAGCCGCAGGGCCCCCGTCGGACTCTCCTACAATGAGCAGTTCTTC
TRBJ1-1 . TRBV20-1 15 TRBD1 CSASSLGQMNTEAFF TGCAGTGCTAGCTCCTTGGGACAGATGAACACTGAAGCTTTCTTT
TRBJ2-1 . TRBV5-1 13 TRBD2 CASSGLATDEQFF TGCGCCAGCAGCGGACTAGCTACGGATGAGCAGTTCTTC
TRBJ1-4 . TRBV6-1 15 TRBD1 CASSDWTGGHEKLFF TGTGCCAGCAGTGACTGGACAGGGGGCCATGAAAAACTGTTTTTT
TRBJ2-7 . TRBV20-1 15 TRBD2 CSASPTSGSRYEQYF TGCAGTGCTAGCCCCACGAGCGGGAGTCGCTACGAGCAGTACTTC
TRBJ1-2 many TRBV5-1 13 . CASSSGTNYGYTF TGCGCCAGCAGCTCAGGGACTAACTATGGCTACACCTTC
TRBJ2-3 . TRBV14 16 TRBD2 CASSQDELAGADTQYF TGTGCCAGCAGCCAAGATGAACTAGCGGGAGCAGATACGCAGTATTTT
TRBJ1-5 . TRBV7-2 16 TRBD1 CASSSPGTGGNQPQHF TGTGCCAGCAGCTCTCCGGGGACAGGGGGAAATCAGCCCCAGCATTTT
TRBJ2-1 . TRBV20-1 17 TRBD2 CSASPGLAVSSYNEQFF TGCAGTGCCTCTCCGGGACTAGCGGTTAGCTCCTACAATGAGCAGTTCTTC
TRBJ2-7 few TRBV3-1 13 TRBD2 CASSLSGTYEQYF TGTGCCAGCAGCCTCAGCGGGACTTACGAGCAGTACTTC
TRBJ2-2 . TRBV9 14 . CASSETVRGGELFF TGTGCCAGCAGCGAGACGGTGCGGGGCGGGGAGCTGTTTTTT
TRBJ2-7 . TRBV29-1 12 . CSVAGSFYEQYF TGCAGCGTTGCGGGCAGTTTCTACGAGCAGTACTTC
TRBJ1-2 . TRBV7-9 13 . CASSLGTVYGYTF TGTGCCAGCAGCTTAGGGACAGTCTATGGCTACACCTTC
TRBJ2-1 . TRBV7-9 17 TRBD2 CASSFGGSRSSYNEQFF TGTGCCAGCAGCTTCGGCGGGAGCCGGAGCTCCTACAATGAGCAGTTCTTC
TRBJ2-5 . TRBV11-2 15 . CASSSSGTRQETQYF TGTGCCAGCAGCTCTTCCGGGACTCGACAAGAGACCCAGTACTTC
TRBJ2-7 few TRBV12-3/TRBV12-4 12 . CASSLAGPEQYF TGTGCCAGCAGTTTGGCAGGACCAGAGCAGTACTTC
TRBJ2-1 few TRBV6-5 17 TRBD2 CASSYSIAGGPDNEQFF TGTGCCAGCAGTTACTCCATAGCGGGAGGGCCGGACAATGAGCAGTTCTTC
TRBJ2-1 . TRBV28 16 . CASSSTGALWHGEQFF TGTGCCAGCAGTTCCACCGGGGCCTTATGGCATGGTGAGCAGTTCTTC
TRBJ1-4 . TRBV29-1 12 . CSVEAGGEKLFF TGCAGCGTTGAGGCTGGGGGGGAAAAACTGTTTTTT